This T cell receptor beta chain was retrieved from a study of molecular identifiers for immune sequencing clone quantification. The CDR3 is 12 residues long. Trimming took off 5 bases at V and 7 bases at J, with 11 bases between the two ends. TCRdb redid the calling of the PCR reads with MiXCR, one entry per CDR3 protein. Of 250,000 to 400,000 distinct CDR3 sequences listed, roughly 23% were seen once; the top ten hold 0.75% to 0.85%. There are many counts of this clonotype. This chain joins TRBV12-3 or TRBV12-4 and TRBJ1-1; D gene unclear. Sequenced material: naive CD8+ T cells from blood, with Jurkat cell RNA spiked in. Subset here: FACS-sorted CD8+CD4-CCR7+CD45RA+ naive T cells. This clonotype originated in a human donor in good health. Some libraries in this study had Jurkat cell RNA spiked in. CDR3 residues: CASSDRQVEAFF. The CDR3 nucleotides are TGTGCCAGCAGTGACCGGCAGGTTGAAGCTTTCTTT.